The present T cell receptor (beta chain) was sequenced within a study of CD8 T cells in ankylosing spondylitis (dated by TCRdb to between 2016 and 2019). Describing the broader study: T cell receptor beta repertoires were profiled in healthy donors and ankylosing spondylitis patients so that disease-linked TCR variants could be found. Peripheral blood was sampled, and synovial fluid was also collected from ankylosing spondylitis patients. The whole study cohort included 108 healthy donors and over 20 ankylosing spondylitis patients. Paper-wide results and their limitations: A TCR beta motif made up of seven or eight highly homologous amino acid variants appeared to be characteristic of blood from ankylosing spondylitis patients. Some motif variants had previously been reported in the synovial fluid and blood of reactive arthritis patients, which suggests shared mechanisms of disease initiation. A CD8+ phenotype was shown by the disease-linked clones, which were found at relatively low frequencies in peripheral blood. According to the report, matched synovial fluid samples from ankylosing spondylitis patients were significantly enriched for the disease-linked clones.

The reads were generated on an Illumina HiSeq 2500. TCR beta libraries were prepared by quantitative 5'-RACE with molecular barcodes. In the source study's methods: A new computational method based on a probabilistic model of VDJ rearrangement was used to identify disease-linked TCR variants. The public sequencing data were trimmed at Q25 with fastp and processed into clonotypes with MiXCR by TCRdb, which kept only in-frame beta chains. Each record represents a unique CDR3 protein, reported with the most common genes and DNA among its rows. TCRdb's processing, not the authors' own work, is the source of the V and J calls. For this sample there are fewer than 250,000 distinct CDR3 sequences; about 10% appear just once. Jointly, the top ten make up 21% of the sample. This clonotype was detected a few times. Its cognate antigen has yet to be identified. No base quality information exists; no much larger clone differs at one position.

The CDR3 has 12 amino acids, counting the end cysteine and phenylalanine. Solely the CDR3 DNA is kept, with 36 bases framed from the first base. V loses 5 bases, J loses 3 bases, and the germline ends lie 7 bases apart. This chain is built from TRBV12-3 or TRBV12-4 and TRBJ1-1; the D segment could be TRBD1, given 6 matching bases. The sequence was obtained from a male donor with ankylosing spondylitis or in good health (not recorded which). Input material: blood, either unsorted or a sorted T cell fraction (not recorded which). The bases are TGTGCCAGCAGTACAGGGTACACTGAAGCTTTCTTT. It encodes CASSTGYTEAFF.